This T cell receptor (beta chain) was sequenced in a study of blood T cell repertoires in COVID-19. Study in general: From the United States, Italy and Spain came samples of acute and convalescent COVID-19. PBMCs, B-cell-depleted T cells, or T cells provided the cDNA or gDNA that made up the material.

Looked up from germline, CDR1 is SGHNT and CDR2 is YENEEA. V was pared by 4 bases and J by 3 bases, with 19 bases between. This CDR3 is 16 amino acids long. In the original workflow: Estimated nucleated cell counts came from reference gene primer amplification. Produced via immunoSEQ multiplex PCR; TCRdb's table is partial and in-frame only. The V and J calls and the clone size are those of that table, but D and trimming were determined from the DNA. The table includes around 170,000 clones, about nine tenths detected once. What was sequenced was peripheral blood. This TCR came from a man aged 60 to 75 with acute or convalescent COVID-19. The genes are TRBV11-3 and TRBJ2-7; weak D call: TRBD2 (7 bases). The CDR3 here is CASSSLGGARIYEQYF. CDR3 in DNA: TGTGCCAGCAGCTCCTTGGGGGGGGCGCGTATCTACGAGCAGTACTTC.